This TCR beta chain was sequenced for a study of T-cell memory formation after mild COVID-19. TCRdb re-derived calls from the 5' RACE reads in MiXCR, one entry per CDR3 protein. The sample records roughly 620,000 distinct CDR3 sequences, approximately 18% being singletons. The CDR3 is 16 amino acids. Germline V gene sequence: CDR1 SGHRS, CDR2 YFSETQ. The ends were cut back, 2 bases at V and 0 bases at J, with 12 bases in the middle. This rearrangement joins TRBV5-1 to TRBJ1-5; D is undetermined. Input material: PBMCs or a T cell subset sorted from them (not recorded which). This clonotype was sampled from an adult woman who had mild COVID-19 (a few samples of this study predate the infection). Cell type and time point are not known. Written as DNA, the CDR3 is TGCGCCAGCAGCTTCGGTTCGTCTGATAGCAATCAGCCCCAGCATTTT. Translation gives CASSFGSSDSNQPQHF.